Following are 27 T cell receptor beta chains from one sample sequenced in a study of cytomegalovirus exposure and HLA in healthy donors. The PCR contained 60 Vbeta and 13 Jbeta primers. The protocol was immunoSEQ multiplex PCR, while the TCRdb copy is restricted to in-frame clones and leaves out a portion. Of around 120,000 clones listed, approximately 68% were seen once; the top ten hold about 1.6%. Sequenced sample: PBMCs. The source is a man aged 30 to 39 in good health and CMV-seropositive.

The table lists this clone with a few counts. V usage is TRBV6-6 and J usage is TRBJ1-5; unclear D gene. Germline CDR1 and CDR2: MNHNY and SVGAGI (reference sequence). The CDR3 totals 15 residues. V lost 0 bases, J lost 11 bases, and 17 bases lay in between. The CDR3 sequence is CASSYSSSGRGAQHF. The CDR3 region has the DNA TGTGCCAGCAGTTACTCTAGTTCAGGCCGCGGGGCCCAGCATTTT.

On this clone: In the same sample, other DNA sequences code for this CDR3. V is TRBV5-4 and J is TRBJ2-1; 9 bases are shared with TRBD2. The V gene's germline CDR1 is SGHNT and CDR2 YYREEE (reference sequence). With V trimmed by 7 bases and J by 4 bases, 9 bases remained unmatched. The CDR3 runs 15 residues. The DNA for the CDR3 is TGTGCCAGCCAATCCTCTAGCGGGACTTACAATGAGCAGTTCTTC. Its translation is CASQSSSGTYNEQFF. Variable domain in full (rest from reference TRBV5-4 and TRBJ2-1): ETGVTQSPTHLIKTRGQQVTLRCSSQSGHNTVSWYQQALGQGPQFIFQYYREEENGRGNFPPRFSGLQFPNYSSELNVNALELDDSALYLCASQSSSGTYNEQFFGPGTRLTVL.

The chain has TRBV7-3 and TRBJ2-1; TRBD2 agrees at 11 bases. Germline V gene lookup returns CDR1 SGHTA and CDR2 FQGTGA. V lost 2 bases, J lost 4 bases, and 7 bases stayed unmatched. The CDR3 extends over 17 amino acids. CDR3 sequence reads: CASSLVPGLAEYNEQFF. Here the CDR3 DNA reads TGTGCCAGCAGCTTAGTCCCGGGACTAGCGGAATACAATGAGCAGTTCTTC.

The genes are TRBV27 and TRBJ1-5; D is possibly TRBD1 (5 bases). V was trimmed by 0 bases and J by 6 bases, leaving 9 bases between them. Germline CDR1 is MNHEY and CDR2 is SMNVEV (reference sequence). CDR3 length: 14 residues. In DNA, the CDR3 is TGTGCCAGCAGTTTATCCAGGGTCGGTCAGCCCCAGCATTTT. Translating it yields CASSLSRVGQPQHF.

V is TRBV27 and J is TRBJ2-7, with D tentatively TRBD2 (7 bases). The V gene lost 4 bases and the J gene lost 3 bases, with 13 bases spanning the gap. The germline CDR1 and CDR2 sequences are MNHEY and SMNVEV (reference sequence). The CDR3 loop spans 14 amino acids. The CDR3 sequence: CASSWGGHNYEQYF. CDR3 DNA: TGTGCCAGCAGTTGGGGGGGACATAACTACGAGCAGTACTTC.

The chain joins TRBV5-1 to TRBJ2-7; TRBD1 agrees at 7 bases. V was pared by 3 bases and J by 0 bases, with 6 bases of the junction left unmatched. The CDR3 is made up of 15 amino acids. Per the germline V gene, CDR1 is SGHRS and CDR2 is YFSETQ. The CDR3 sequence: CASSSIRGSSYEQYF. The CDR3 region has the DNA TGCGCCAGCAGCTCCATCAGGGGGAGCTCCTACGAGCAGTACTTC.

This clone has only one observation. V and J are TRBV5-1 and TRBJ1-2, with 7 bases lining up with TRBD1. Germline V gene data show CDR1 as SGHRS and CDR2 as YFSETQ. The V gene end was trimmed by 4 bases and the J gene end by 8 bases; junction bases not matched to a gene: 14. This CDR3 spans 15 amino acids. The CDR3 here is CASSRGGGGARGYTF. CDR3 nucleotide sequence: TGCGCCAGCAGCCGGGGGGGAGGGGGCGCACGAGGCTACACCTTC. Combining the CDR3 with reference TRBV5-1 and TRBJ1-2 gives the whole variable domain KAGVTQTPRYLIKTRGQQVTLSCSPISGHRSVSWYQQTPGQGLQFLFEYFSETQRNKGNFPGRFSGRQFSNSRSEMNVSTLELGDSALYLCASSRGGGGARGYTFGSGTRLTVV.

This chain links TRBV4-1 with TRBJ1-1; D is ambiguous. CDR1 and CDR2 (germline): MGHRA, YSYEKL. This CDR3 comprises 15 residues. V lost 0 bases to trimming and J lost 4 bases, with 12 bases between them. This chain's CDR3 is CASSQERGRFTEAFF. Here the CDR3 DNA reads TGCGCCAGCAGCCAAGAGCGGGGAAGGTTCACTGAAGCTTTCTTT.

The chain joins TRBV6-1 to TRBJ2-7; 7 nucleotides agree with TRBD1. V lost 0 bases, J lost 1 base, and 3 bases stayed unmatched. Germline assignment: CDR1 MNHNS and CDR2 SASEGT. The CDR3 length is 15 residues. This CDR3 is CASSEAGTESYEQYF. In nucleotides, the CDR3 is TGTGCCAGCAGTGAAGCCGGGACAGAATCCTACGAGCAGTACTTC.

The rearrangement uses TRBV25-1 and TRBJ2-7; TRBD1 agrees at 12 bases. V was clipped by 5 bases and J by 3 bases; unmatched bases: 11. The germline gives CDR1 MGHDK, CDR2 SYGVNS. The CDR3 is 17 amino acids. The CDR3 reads CASSSRGTGGLFYEQYF. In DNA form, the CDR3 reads TGTGCCAGCAGTTCCCGAGGGACAGGGGGCCTTTTCTACGAGCAGTACTTC.

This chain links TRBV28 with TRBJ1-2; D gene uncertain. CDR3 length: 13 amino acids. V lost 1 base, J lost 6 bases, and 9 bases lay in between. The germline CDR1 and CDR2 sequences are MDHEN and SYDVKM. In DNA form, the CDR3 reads TGTGCCAGCAGTTTATATGGTCGGGATGGCTACACCTTC. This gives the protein CASSLYGRDGYTF.

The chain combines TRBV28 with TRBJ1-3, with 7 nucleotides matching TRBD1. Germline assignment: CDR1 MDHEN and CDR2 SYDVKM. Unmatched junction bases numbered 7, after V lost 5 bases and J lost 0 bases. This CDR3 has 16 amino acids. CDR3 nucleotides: TGTGCCAGCAGTGCCCGGACAGGAAGCTCTGGAAACACCATATATTTT. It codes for CASSARTGSSGNTIYF.

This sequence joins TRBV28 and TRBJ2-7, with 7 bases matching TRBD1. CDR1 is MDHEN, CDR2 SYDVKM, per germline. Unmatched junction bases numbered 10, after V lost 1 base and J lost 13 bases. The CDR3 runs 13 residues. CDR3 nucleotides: TGTGCCAGCAGTTTATACAAATACCGGGACAGATACTTC. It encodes CASSLYKYRDRYF.

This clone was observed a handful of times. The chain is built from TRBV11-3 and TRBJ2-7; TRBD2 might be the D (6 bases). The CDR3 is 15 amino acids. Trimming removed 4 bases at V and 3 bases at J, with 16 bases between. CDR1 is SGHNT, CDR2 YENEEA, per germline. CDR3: CASSSLGTGDYEQYF. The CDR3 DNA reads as TGTGCCAGCAGCTCTCTCGGGACGGGGGACTACGAGCAGTACTTC.

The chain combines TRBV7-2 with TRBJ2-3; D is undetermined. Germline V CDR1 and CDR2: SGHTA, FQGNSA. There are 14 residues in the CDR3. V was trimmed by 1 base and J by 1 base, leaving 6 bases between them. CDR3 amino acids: CASSLVSGTDTQYF. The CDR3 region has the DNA TGTGCCAGCAGCTTAGTATCGGGCACAGATACGCAGTATTTT. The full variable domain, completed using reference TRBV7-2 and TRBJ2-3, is GAGVSQSPSNKVTEKGKDVELRCDPISGHTALYWYRQSLGQGLEFLIYFQGNSAPDKSGLPSDRFSAERTGGSVSTLTIQRTQQEDSAVYLCASSLVSGTDTQYFGPGTRLTVL.

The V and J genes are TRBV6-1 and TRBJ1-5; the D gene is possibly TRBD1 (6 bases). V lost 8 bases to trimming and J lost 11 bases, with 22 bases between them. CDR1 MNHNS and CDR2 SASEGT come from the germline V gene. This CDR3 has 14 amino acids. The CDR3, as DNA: TGTGCCAGCGAACAGGGCCCGTTCGGTCTAGCCCAGCATTTT. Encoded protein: CASEQGPFGLAQHF.

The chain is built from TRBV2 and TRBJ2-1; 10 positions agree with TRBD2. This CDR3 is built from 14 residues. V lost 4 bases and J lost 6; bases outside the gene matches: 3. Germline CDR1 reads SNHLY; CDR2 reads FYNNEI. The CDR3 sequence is CASSVGLAVNEQFF. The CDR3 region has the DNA TGTGCCAGCAGTGTTGGACTAGCGGTCAATGAGCAGTTCTTC.

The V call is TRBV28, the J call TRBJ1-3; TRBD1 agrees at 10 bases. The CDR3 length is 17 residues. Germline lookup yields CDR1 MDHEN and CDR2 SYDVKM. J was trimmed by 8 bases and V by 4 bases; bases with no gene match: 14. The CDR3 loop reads CASSYTWGQGPGHTIYF. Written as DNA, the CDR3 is TGTGCCAGCAGTTACACTTGGGGACAGGGGCCGGGACACACCATATATTTT.

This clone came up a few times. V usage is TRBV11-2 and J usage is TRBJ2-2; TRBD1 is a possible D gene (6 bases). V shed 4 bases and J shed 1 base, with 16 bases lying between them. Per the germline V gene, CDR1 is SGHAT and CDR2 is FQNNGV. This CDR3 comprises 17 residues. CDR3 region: CASSSWGLGKNTGELFF. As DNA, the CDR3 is TGTGCCAGCAGCTCCTGGGGGCTAGGGAAGAACACCGGGGAGCTGTTTTTT.

The CDR3: CASRIGLADNEQFF. The CDR3 region has the DNA TGTGCCAGCAGGATCGGGCTAGCGGACAATGAGCAGTTCTTC. The chain has TRBV11-2 and TRBJ2-1, with 7 bases aligning to TRBD2. Germline CDR1 reads SGHAT; CDR2 reads FQNNGV. This CDR3 comprises 14 residues. V shed 6 bases, J shed 5 bases, and the junction held 7 bases outside the gene matches.

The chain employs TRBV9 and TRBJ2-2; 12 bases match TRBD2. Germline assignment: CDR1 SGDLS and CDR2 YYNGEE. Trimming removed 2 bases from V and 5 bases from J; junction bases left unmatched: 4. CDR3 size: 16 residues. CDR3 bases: TGTGCCAGCAGCGTGGGGACTAGCGGGTATACCGGGGAGCTGTTTTTT. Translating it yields CASSVGTSGYTGELFF.

Here the CDR3 DNA reads TGTGCCAGCACCCTGTTCGGTCCAGCGGGATGGGACGAGCAGTACTTC. This translates into CASTLFGPAGWDEQYF. The chain links TRBV28 to TRBJ2-7; 7 nucleotides match TRBD2. CDR3 length: 16 residues. Per the germline V gene, CDR1 is MDHEN and CDR2 is SYDVKM. Trimming cost V 7 bases and J 5 bases; bases outside gene matches: 17.

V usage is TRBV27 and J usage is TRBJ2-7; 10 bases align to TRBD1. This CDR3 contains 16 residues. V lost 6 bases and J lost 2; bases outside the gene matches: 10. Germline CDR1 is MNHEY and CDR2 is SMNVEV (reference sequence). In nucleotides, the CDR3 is TGTGCCAGCAGGATGGGACCCGGACAGGGGGCCTACGAGCAGTACTTC. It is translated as CASRMGPGQGAYEQYF.

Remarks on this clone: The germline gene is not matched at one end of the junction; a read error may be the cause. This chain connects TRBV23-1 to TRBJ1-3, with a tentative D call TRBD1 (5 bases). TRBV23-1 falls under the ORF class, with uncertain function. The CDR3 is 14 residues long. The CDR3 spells CASSPPGPGNTVYF. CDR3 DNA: TGCGCCAGCAGCCCGCCAGGGCCTGGAAACACCGTATATTTT.

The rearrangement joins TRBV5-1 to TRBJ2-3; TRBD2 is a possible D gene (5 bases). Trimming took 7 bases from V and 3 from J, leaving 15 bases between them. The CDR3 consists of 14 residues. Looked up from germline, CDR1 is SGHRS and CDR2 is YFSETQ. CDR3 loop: CASGLSLGTDTQYF. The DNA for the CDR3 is TGCGCCAGCGGATTGTCACTAGGGACAGATACGCAGTATTTT.

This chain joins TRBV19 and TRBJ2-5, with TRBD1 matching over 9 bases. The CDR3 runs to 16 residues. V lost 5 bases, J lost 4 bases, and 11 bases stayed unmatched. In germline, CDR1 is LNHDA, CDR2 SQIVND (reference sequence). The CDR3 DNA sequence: TGTGCCAGTAGTCCGGAGACAGGGGGTAGGGCAGAGACCCAGTACTTC. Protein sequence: CASSPETGGRAETQYF. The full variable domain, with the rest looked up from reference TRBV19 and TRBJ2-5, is DGGITQSPKYLFRKEGQNVTLSCEQNLNHDAMYWYRQDPGQGLRLIYYSQIVNDFQKGDIAEGYSVSREKKESFPLTVTSAQKNPTAFYLCASSPETGGRAETQYFGPGTRLLVL.

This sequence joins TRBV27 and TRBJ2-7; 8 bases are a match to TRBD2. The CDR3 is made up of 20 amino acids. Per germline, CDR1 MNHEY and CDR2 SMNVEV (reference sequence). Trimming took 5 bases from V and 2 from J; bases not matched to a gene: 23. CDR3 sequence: CASSPEPGYPIAGLTYEQYF. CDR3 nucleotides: TGTGCCAGCAGTCCAGAACCAGGGTACCCCATAGCGGGATTGACCTACGAGCAGTACTTC.